This T cell receptor (beta chain) was documented in a study of Ad26.COV2.S vaccination and SARS-CoV-2 variants. Trimming took off 4 bases at V and 4 bases at J, with 10 bases between the two ends. This CDR3 contains 13 residues. Germline CDR1 and CDR2: SQVTM and ANQGSEA. Clones were read by immunoSEQ multiplex PCR, and TCRdb kept only the in-frame ones, dropping some. This table has fewer than 800,000 clones, roughly 90% appearing once. As to treatment: 19 received Ad26.COV2.S at low or high dose, single or two shots; 5 received placebo; per-sample allocation not given. Specimen acquisition occurred on day 63 following the initial vaccine or placebo injection.

The gene calls are TRBV29-1 and TRBJ1-4; a possible D gene is TRBD1 (5 bases). This receptor was identified in a person between 18 and 65 years old who received the Ad26.COV2.S COVID-19 vaccine or a placebo. The specimen comprised peripheral blood, sampled in a trial of Ad26.COV2.S vaccine versus placebo. CDR3 nucleotides: TGCAGCGTTGTGGTGCAGGGTAATGAAAAACTGTTTTTT. Translated: CSVVVQGNEKLFF.